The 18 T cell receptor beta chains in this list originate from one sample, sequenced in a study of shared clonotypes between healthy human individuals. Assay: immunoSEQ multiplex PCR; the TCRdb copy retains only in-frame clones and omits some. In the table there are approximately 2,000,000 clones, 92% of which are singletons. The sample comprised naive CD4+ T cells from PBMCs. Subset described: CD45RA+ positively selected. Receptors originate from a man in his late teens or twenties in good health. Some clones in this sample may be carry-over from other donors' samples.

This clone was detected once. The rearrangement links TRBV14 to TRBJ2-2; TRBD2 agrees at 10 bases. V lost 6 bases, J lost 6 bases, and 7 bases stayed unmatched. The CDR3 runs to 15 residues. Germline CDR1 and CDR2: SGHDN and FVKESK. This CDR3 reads CASRRGLAAAGELFF. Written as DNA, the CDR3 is TGTGCCAGCAGACGCGGACTAGCGGCCGCCGGGGAGCTGTTTTTT.

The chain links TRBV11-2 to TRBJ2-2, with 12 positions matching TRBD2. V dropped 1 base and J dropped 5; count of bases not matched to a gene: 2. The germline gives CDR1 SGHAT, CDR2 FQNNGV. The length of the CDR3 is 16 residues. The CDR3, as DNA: TGTGCCAGCAGCTTAGGGGGACTAGCGGGTACCGGGGAGCTGTTTTTT. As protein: CASSLGGLAGTGELFF.

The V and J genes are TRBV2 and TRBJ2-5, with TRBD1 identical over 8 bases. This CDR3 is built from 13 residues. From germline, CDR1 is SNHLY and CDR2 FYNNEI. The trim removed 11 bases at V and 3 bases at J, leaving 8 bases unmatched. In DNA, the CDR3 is TGTGCCCAGGACAGGGTTGATGAAGAGACCCAGTACTTC. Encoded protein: CAQDRVDEETQYF.

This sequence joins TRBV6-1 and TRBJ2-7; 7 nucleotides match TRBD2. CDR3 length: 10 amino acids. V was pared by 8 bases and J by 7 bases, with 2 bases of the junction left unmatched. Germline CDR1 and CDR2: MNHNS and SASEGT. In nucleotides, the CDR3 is TGTGCCAGCGGGGAGGGGGAGCAGTACTTC. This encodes CASGEGEQYF.

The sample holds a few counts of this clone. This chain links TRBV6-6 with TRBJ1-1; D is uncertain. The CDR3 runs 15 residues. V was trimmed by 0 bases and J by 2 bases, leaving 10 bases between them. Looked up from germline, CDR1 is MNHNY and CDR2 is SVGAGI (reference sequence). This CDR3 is CASSYSGFPNTEAFF. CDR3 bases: TGTGCCAGCAGTTACTCAGGGTTCCCTAACACTGAAGCTTTCTTT.

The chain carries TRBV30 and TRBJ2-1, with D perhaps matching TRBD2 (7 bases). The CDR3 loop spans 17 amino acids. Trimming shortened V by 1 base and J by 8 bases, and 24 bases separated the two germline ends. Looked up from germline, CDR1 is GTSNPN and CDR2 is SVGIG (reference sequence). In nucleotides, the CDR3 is TGTGCCTGGAGTGCCCCGGGGGCGGGAGTCTCTGTTTATGAGCAGTTCTTC. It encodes CAWSAPGAGVSVYEQFF.

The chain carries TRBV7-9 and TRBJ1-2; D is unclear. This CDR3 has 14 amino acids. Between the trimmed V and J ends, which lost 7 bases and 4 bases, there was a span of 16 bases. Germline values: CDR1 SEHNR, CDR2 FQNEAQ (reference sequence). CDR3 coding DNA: TGTGCCAGCAACACTGGTAGCCCACCCTATGGCTACACCTTC. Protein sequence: CASNTGSPPYGYTF.

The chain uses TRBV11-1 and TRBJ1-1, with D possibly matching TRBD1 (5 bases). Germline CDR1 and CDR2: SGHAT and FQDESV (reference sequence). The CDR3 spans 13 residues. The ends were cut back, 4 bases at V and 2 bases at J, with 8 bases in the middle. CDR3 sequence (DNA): TGTGCCAGCAGCTGGACAAAAAACACTGAAGCTTTCTTT. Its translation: CASSWTKNTEAFF.

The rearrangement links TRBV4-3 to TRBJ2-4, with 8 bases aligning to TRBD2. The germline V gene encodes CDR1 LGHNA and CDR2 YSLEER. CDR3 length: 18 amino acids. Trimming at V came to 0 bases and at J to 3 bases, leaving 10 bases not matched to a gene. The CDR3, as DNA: TGCGCCAGCAGCCAAGACTTAATCCTCACTAGCGGCAAAAACATTCAGTACTTC. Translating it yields CASSQDLILTSGKNIQYF.

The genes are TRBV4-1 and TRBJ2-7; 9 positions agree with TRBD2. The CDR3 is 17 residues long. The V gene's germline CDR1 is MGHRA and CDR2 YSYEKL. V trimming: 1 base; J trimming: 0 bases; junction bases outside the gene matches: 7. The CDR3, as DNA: TGCGCCAGCAGCCAAGGTTCGGCGGGAGGGAGCTCCTACGAGCAGTACTTC. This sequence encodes CASSQGSAGGSSYEQYF.

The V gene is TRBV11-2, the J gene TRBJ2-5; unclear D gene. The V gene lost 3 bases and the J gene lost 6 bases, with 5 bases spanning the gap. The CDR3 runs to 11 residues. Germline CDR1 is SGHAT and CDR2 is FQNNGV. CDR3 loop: CASSFSQTQYF. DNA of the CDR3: TGTGCCAGCAGCTTCTCACAGACCCAGTACTTC. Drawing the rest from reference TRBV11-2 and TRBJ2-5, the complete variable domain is EAGVAQSPRYKIIEKRQSVAFWCNPISGHATLYWYQQILGQGPKLLIQFQNNGVVDDSQLPKDRFSAERLKGVDSTLKIQPAKLEDSAVYLCASSFSQTQYFGPGTRLLVL.

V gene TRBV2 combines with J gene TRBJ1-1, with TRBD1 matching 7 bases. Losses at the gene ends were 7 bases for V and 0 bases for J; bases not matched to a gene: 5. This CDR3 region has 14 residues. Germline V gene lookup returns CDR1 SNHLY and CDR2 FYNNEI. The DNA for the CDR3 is TGTGCCAGCACCCAGGACAGGATGAACACTGAAGCTTTCTTT. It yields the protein CASTQDRMNTEAFF.

DNA of the CDR3: TGTGCCAGCAGTTTATCATCTCAGAGGCCGCCCCGGGACTACCTTTTTTCCTACGAGCAGTACTTC. This sequence encodes CASSLSSQRPPRDYLFSYEQYF. V gene TRBV27 combines with J gene TRBJ2-7; 7 bases align to TRBD2. The germline CDR1 and CDR2 sequences are MNHEY and SMNVEV (reference sequence). This CDR3 is built from 22 residues. V lost 0 bases to trimming and J lost 1 base; unmatched junction nucleotides: 24.

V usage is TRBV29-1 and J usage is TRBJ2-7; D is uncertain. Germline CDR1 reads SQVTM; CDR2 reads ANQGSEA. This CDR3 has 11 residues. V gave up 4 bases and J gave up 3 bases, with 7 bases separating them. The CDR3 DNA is TGCAGCGTTGTCAAGGGCTACGAGCAGTACTTC. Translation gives CSVVKGYEQYF.

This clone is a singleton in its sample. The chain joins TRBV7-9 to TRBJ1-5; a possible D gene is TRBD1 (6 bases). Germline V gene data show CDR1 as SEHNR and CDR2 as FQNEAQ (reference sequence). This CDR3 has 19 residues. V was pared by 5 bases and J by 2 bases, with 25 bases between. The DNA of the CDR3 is TGTGCCAGCAGCAACTTTCCCCTAGGGGGTTCCTATCGCAATCAGCCCCAGCATTTT. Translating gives CASSNFPLGGSYRNQPQHF.

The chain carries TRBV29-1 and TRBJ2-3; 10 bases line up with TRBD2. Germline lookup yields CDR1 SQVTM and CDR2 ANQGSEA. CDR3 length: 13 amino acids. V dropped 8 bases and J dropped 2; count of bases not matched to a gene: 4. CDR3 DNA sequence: TGCAGCCTTAGCGGGGGGACCACAGATACGCAGTATTTT. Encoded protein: CSLSGGTTDTQYF.

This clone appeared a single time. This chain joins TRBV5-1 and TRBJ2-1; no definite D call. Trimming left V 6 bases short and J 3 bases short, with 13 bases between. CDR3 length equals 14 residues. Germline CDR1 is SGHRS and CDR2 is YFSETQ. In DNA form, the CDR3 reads TGCGCCAGCACTGGGCTTATTAACTACAATGAGCAGTTCTTC. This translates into CASTGLINYNEQFF.

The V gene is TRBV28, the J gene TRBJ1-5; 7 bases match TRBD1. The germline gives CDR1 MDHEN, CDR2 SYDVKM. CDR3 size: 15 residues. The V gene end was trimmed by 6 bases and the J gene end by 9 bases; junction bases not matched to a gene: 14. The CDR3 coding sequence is TGTGCCAGCAGAGTCACCGGGACAGCCGCTAGGCCCCAGCATTTT. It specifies CASRVTGTAARPQHF.